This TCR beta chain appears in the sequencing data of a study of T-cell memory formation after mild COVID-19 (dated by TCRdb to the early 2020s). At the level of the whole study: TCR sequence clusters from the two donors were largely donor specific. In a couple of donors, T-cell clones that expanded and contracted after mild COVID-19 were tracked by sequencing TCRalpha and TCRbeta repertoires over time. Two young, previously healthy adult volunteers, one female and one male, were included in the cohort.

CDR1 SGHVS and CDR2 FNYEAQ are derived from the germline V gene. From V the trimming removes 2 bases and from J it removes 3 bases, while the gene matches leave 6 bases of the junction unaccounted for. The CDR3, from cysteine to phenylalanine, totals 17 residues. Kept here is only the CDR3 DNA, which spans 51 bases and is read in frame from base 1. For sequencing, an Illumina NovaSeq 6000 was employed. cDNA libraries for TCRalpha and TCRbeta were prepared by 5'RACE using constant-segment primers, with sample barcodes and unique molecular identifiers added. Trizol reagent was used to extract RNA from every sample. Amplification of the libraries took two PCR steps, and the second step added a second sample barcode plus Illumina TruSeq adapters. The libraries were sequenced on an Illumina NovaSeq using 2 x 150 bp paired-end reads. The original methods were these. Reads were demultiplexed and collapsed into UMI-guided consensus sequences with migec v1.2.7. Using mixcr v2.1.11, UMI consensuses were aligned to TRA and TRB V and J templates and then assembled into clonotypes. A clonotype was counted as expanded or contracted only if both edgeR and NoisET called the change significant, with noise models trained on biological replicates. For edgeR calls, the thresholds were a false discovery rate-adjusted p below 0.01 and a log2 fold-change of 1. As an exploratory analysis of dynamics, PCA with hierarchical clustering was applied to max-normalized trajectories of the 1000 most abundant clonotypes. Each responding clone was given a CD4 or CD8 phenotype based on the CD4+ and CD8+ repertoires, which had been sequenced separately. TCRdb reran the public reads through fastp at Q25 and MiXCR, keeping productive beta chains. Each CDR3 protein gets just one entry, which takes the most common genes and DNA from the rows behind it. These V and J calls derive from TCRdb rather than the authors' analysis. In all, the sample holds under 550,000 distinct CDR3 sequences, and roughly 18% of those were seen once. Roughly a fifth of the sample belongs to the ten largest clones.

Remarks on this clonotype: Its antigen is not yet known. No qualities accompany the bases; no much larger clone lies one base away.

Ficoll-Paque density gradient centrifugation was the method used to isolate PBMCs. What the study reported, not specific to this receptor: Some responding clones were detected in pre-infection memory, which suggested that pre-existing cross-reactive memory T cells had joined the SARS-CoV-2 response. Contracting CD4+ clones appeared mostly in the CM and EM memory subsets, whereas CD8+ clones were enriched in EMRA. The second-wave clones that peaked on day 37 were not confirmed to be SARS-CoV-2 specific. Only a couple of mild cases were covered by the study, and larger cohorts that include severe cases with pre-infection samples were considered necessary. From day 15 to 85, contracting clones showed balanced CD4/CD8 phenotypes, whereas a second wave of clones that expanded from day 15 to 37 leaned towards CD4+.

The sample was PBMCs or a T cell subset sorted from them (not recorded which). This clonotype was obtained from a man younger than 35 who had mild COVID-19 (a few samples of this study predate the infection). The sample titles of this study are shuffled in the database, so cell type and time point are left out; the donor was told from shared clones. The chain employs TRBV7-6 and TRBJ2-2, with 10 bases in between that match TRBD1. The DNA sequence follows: TGTGCCAGCAGCTTATTGGAGACAGGGGGCGACACCGGGGAGCTGTTTTTT. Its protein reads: CASSLLETGGDTGELFF.